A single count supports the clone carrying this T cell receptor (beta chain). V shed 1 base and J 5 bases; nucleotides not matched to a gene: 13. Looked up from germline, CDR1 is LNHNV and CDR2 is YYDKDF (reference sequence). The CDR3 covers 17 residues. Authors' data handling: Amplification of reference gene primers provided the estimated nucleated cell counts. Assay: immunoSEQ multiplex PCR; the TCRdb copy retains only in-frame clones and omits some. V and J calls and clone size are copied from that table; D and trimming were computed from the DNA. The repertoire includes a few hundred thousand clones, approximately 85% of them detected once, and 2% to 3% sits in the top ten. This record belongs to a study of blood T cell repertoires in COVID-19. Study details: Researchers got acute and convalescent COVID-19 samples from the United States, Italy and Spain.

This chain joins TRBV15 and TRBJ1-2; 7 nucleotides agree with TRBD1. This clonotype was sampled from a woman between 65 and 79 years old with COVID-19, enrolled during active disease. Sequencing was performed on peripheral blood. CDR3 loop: CATSRVRQGGTPYGYTF. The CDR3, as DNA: TGTGCCACCAGCAGAGTCAGACAGGGTGGTACTCCTTATGGCTACACCTTC.